This T cell receptor beta chain was recorded in a study of cytotoxic CD8 clonotypes in ibrutinib-treated CLL. Broader study findings: Sustained-remission and progressing patients had different sampling times.

Sequenced by immunoSEQ multiplex PCR; TCRdb stores in-frame clones only, minus some. In the table there are roughly 330,000 clones, around 66% of which are singletons. V was pared by 3 bases and J by 1 base, with 15 bases between. There are 16 residues in the CDR3. Germline V CDR1 and CDR2: SGDLS, YYNGEE. Notes on this clone: No antigen is known for it.

The sequence was collected from a human donor with chronic lymphocytic leukemia. The chain is built from TRBV9 and TRBJ2-3, with a weak D call TRBD1 (7 bases). The sample was PBMCs, taken after 36 months of ibrutinib treatment. The CDR3 reads CASSAEGAGGTDTQYF. The CDR3 DNA sequence: TGTGCCAGCAGCGCGGAGGGGGCTGGGGGCACAGATACGCAGTATTTT.